The 31 T cell receptor beta chains given below trace back to one sample, sequenced in a study of blood T cell repertoires in COVID-19 (TCRdb year 2020). Library preparation was by the immunoSEQ multiplex PCR assay. TCRdb carries this immuneACCESS record with in-frame sequences only. Its versions omit some clonotypes, under half of them owing to an unresolved V gene in the studies checked, with the rest unexplained. For this sample there are a few hundred thousand clones; about 90% appear just once. The ten top clones hold almost 3% of the sample. Sequenced sample: PBMCs or T cells enriched from blood (not recorded which). These TCRs come from a woman in her twenties or thirties who had recovered from COVID-19.

The V and J genes are TRBV6-5 and TRBJ2-7; 8 bases are shared with TRBD1. This CDR3 comprises 14 residues. Trimming cost V 5 bases and J 5 bases; bases outside gene matches: 8. CDR1 MNHEY and CDR2 SVGAGI come from the germline V gene. The CDR3 spells CASSPGQEGHEQYF. CDR3 coding DNA: TGTGCCAGCAGTCCGGGACAGGAGGGACACGAGCAGTACTTC.

This clone was seen a handful of times. This chain links TRBV4-1 with TRBJ2-7; a weak D match, TRBD1 (5 bases). The CDR3 has 13 residues. Trimming took off 0 bases at V and 3 bases at J, with 6 bases between the two ends. The germline V gene encodes CDR1 MGHRA and CDR2 YSYEKL. For the CDR3, the DNA is TGCGCCAGCAGCCAAGATCAGGGCTACGAGCAGTACTTC. It codes for CASSQDQGYEQYF.

The genes are TRBV4-1 and TRBJ2-7; TRBD1 might be the D (7 bases). CDR3 size: 15 residues. Germline CDR1 and CDR2: MGHRA and YSYEKL. V shed 0 bases and J shed 4 bases, with 13 bases lying between them. Here the CDR3 reads CASSQDTTGRYEQYF. In DNA, the CDR3 is TGCGCCAGCAGCCAAGATACGACAGGGAGGTACGAGCAGTACTTC.

This chain links TRBV9 with TRBJ1-2; no definite D call. V was clipped by 7 bases and J by 0 bases, with 13 bases between them. The CDR3 is made up of 14 amino acids. Germline V gene data show CDR1 as SGDLS and CDR2 as YYNGEE. CDR3 DNA: TGTGCCAGCTCACTGATGGAGTCTAACTATGGCTACACCTTC. Protein product: CASSLMESNYGYTF. The full variable domain, in which reference TRBV9 and TRBJ1-2 provide the parts outside the CDR3, is DSGVTQTPKHLITATGQRVTLRCSPRSGDLSVYWYQQSLDQGLQFLIQYYNGEERAKGNILERFSAQQFPDLHSELNLSSLELGDSALYFCASSLMESNYGYTFGSGTRLTVV.

The chain employs TRBV28 and TRBJ1-4; 7 positions match TRBD1. The CDR3 consists of 15 residues. V gave up 7 bases and J gave up 8 bases; unmatched junction bases: 13. Germline values: CDR1 MDHEN, CDR2 SYDVKM. As DNA, the CDR3 is TGTGCCAGCAACATGCACAGGGGCGGACGGGAAAAACTGTTTTTT. It codes for CASNMHRGGREKLFF.

The J gene is TRBJ2-3, the V gene TRBV2; D not certain. The CDR3 length is 13 residues. Germline loops: CDR1 SNHLY, CDR2 FYNNEI. Between the trimmed V and J ends, which lost 3 bases and 2 bases, there was a span of 6 bases. The CDR3 protein is CASSEQSTDTQYF. DNA for the CDR3: TGTGCCAGCAGTGAGCAGTCCACAGATACGCAGTATTTT.

This clone was observed a single time. The chain uses TRBV27 and TRBJ2-2, with a tentative D call TRBD1 (6 bases). The CDR3 is 15 residues long. V was trimmed by 2 bases and J by 7 bases, leaving 14 bases between them. Per the germline V gene, CDR1 is MNHEY and CDR2 is SMNVEV (reference sequence). Written as DNA, the CDR3 is TGTGCCAGCAGTTTACTCGCGCAGGGGCACGGGGAGCTGTTTTTT. It translates to CASSLLAQGHGELFF.

The chain joins TRBV19 to TRBJ1-5; 7 bases are shared with TRBD1. Germline assignment: CDR1 LNHDA and CDR2 SQIVND (reference sequence). V gave up 7 bases and J gave up 0 bases; unmatched junction bases: 9. The CDR3 is 16 amino acids. CDR3 region: CASKTQTGTSNQPQHF. The DNA of the CDR3 is TGTGCCAGTAAAACGCAGACAGGGACTAGCAATCAGCCCCAGCATTTT.

The genes are TRBV9 and TRBJ2-1, with TRBD2 matching over 11 bases. The trim removed 4 bases at V and 4 bases at J, leaving 7 bases unmatched. This CDR3 is built from 16 residues. Germline CDR1 reads SGDLS; CDR2 reads YYNGEE. The CDR3 coding sequence is TGTGCCAGCAGCCCAGGACTAGCGGGCGTTTACAATGAGCAGTTCTTC. This gives the protein CASSPGLAGVYNEQFF.

The chain is built from TRBV28 and TRBJ1-2; the match to TRBD1 covers 8 bases. The CDR3 contains 13 residues. V gave up 3 bases and J gave up 6 bases; unmatched junction bases: 3. Germline V gene sequence: CDR1 MDHEN, CDR2 SYDVKM. This chain's CDR3 is CASSLAGGDGYTF. For the CDR3, the DNA is TGTGCCAGCAGTTTGGCAGGGGGCGATGGCTACACCTTC.

V and J are TRBV25-1 and TRBJ2-5; TRBD1 aligns across 7 bases. The CDR3 length is 15 residues. Germline V gene sequence: CDR1 MGHDK, CDR2 SYGVNS. Trimming removed 4 bases from V and 3 bases from J; junction bases left unmatched: 8. The DNA of the CDR3 is TGTGCCAGCAGTGGACCGGGACAGCTGGAAGAGACCCAGTACTTC. Its translation: CASSGPGQLEETQYF.

The chain employs TRBV18 and TRBJ1-1; D is possibly TRBD1 (5 bases). Between the trimmed V and J ends, which lost 4 bases and 3 bases, there was a span of 12 bases. The CDR3 is made up of 14 amino acids. Germline V gives CDR1 KGHSH, CDR2 LQKENI. The CDR3 nucleotides read TGTGCCAGCTCACTTGAACGGGGGTACACTGAAGCTTTCTTT. It yields the protein CASSLERGYTEAFF.

The V and J genes are TRBV2 and TRBJ2-7; 8 bases fit TRBD1. CDR1 and CDR2 (germline): SNHLY, FYNNEI. The CDR3 has 13 amino acids. V lost 11 bases and J lost 5; bases outside the gene matches: 11. CDR3 nucleotides: TGTGCCGGACGACAGGGGTTCGCGCACGAGCAGTACTTC. As protein: CAGRQGFAHEQYF.

The gene calls are TRBV5-1 and TRBJ2-7, with 12 bases fitting TRBD2. CDR1 is SGHRS and CDR2 is YFSETQ in the germline V gene. The CDR3 contains 16 residues. Losses at the gene ends were 4 bases for V and 2 bases for J; bases not matched to a gene: 7. The DNA for the CDR3 is TGCGCCAGCAGCATGCCCCTAGCGGGAGGGACCTACGAGCAGTACTTC. Amino acid sequence: CASSMPLAGGTYEQYF.

CDR3 nucleotide sequence: TGTGCCAGCAGCGTAGTCCCGGGAATTGCGGGCGGCTACACCTTC. Its translation: CASSVVPGIAGGYTF. The rearrangement links TRBV9 to TRBJ1-2, with D hard to call. This CDR3 is built from 15 residues. Trimming removed 0 bases from V and 8 bases from J, with 17 bases in between. Looked up from germline, CDR1 is SGDLS and CDR2 is YYNGEE.

CDR3 sequence (DNA): TGTGCCAGCAGCACTAGCGGGGAAGAGACCCAGTACTTC. This sequence encodes CASSTSGEETQYF. The rearrangement links TRBV11-3 to TRBJ2-5, with TRBD2 matching over 10 bases. Germline CDR1 and CDR2: SGHNT and YENEEA. The V and J ends lost 5 bases and 3 bases, in that order; junction bases with no gene match: 0. This CDR3 comprises 13 residues.

The gene calls are TRBV7-8 and TRBJ2-3; 12 positions match TRBD2. V dropped 5 bases and J dropped 4; count of bases not matched to a gene: 10. Per the germline V gene, CDR1 is SGHVS and CDR2 is FQNEAQ. The CDR3 is 17 amino acids. The CDR3 loop reads CASSPRTSGKWPDTQYF. The CDR3, as DNA: TGTGCCAGCAGCCCTCGGACTAGCGGGAAGTGGCCAGATACGCAGTATTTT. Together with reference TRBV7-8 and TRBJ2-3, the CDR3 gives the full variable domain: GAGVSQSPRYKVAKRGQDVALRCDPISGHVSLFWYQQALGQGPEFLTYFQNEAQLDKSGLPSDRFFAERPEGSVSTLKIQRTQQEDSAVYLCASSPRTSGKWPDTQYFGPGTRLTVL.

This chain connects TRBV19 to TRBJ2-1, with 13 bases identical to TRBD2. The germline CDR1 and CDR2 sequences are LNHDA and SQIVND (reference sequence). The CDR3 spans 16 residues. V was clipped by 5 bases and J by 7 bases; unmatched bases: 8. CDR3 in amino acids: CASSRTSGGHENEQFF. CDR3 sequence (DNA): TGTGCCAGTAGTCGGACTAGCGGGGGACACGAAAATGAGCAGTTCTTC.

The DNA of the CDR3 is TGTGCCAGCAGTAGGACTGCGAGGGACCAAGAGACCCAGTACTTC. Amino acids: CASSRTARDQETQYF. The rearrangement links TRBV7-6 to TRBJ2-5, with D possibly TRBD2 on 5 matching bases. The CDR3 length is 15 residues. Trimming took off 6 bases at V and 0 bases at J, with 14 bases between the two ends. CDR1 is SGHVS, CDR2 FNYEAQ, per germline.

The rearrangement uses TRBV5-4 and TRBJ2-3; TRBD1 is a possible D gene (5 bases). V dropped 1 base and J dropped 4 bases, with 10 bases sitting between them. The CDR3 is 14 residues long. The germline CDR1 and CDR2 sequences are SGHNT and YYREEE (reference sequence). CDR3 loop: CASSLSKGADTQYF. In DNA, the CDR3 is TGTGCCAGCAGCTTGTCTAAAGGGGCAGATACGCAGTATTTT.

This clone has only a few counts. The gene calls are TRBV9 and TRBJ1-2; TRBD1 agrees at 10 bases. The V and J ends lost 5 bases and 5 bases, in that order; junction bases with no gene match: 0. CDR3 size: 12 residues. CDR1 is SGDLS and CDR2 is YYNGEE in the germline V gene. CDR3 sequence reads: CASRDRGYGYTF. The CDR3 DNA is TGTGCCAGCAGGGACAGGGGGTATGGCTACACCTTC.

The rearrangement uses TRBV28 and TRBJ1-6; TRBD1 matches 7 bases. Germline V gene lookup returns CDR1 MDHEN and CDR2 SYDVKM. This CDR3 spans 13 amino acids. The CDR3 DNA follows: TGTGCTTCGGCCCAGGGGGGCAGGTCACCCCTCCACTTT. This gives the protein CASAQGGRSPLHF.

The chain links TRBV19 to TRBJ1-2, with TRBD1 as a possible D gene (6 bases). In germline, CDR1 is LNHDA, CDR2 SQIVND (reference sequence). CDR3 size: 13 residues. Trimming stripped 4 bases from V and 3 bases from J, with 9 bases between. The CDR3 region has the DNA TGTGCCAGTAGTAACAGGGTGCACTATGGCTACACCTTC. It codes for CASSNRVHYGYTF.

Concerning this clone: The same CDR3 is also encoded by other DNA sequences in this sample. V is TRBV5-1 and J is TRBJ1-2, with 7 nucleotides matching TRBD1. The CDR3 is 13 residues long. With 4 bases clipped from V and 5 bases from J, the junction kept 5 bases outside the gene matches. Germline V gene data show CDR1 as SGHRS and CDR2 as YFSETQ. The CDR3 loop reads CASSRDREYGYTF. CDR3 nucleotide sequence: TGCGCCAGCAGCCGAGACAGGGAATATGGCTACACCTTC.

This clone was picked up a small number of times. This sequence joins TRBV2 and TRBJ1-5; 7 bases fit TRBD1. V lost 6 bases, J lost 4 bases, and 3 bases stayed unmatched. In germline, CDR1 is SNHLY, CDR2 FYNNEI. The length of the CDR3 is 13 residues. This CDR3 is CASRGDRNQPQHF. The DNA for the CDR3 is TGTGCCAGCAGGGGGGACAGAAATCAGCCCCAGCATTTT.

This sequence joins TRBV29-1 and TRBJ2-3, with D perhaps TRBD2 (7 bases). The CDR3 spans 14 residues. Germline V gives CDR1 SQVTM, CDR2 ANQGSEA. Trimming pared 5 bases from V and 2 bases from J, leaving 14 bases between. This CDR3 is CSVRGGSPTDTQYF. The CDR3 DNA is TGCAGCGTTAGGGGGGGCAGCCCCACAGATACGCAGTATTTT.

The gene calls are TRBV5-4 and TRBJ2-5, with TRBD1 matching over 11 bases. V lost 2 bases, J lost 5 bases, and 2 bases stayed unmatched. CDR3 length: 14 amino acids. Germline CDR1 is SGHNT and CDR2 is YYREEE (reference sequence). CDR3 in amino acids: CASSFGQGAETQYF. DNA of the CDR3: TGTGCCAGCAGCTTTGGACAGGGGGCGGAGACCCAGTACTTC.

In the case of this clone: The same CDR3 is also encoded by other DNA sequences in this sample. V gene TRBV27 combines with J gene TRBJ1-2; tentative D call: TRBD1 (6 bases). The CDR3 runs to 13 residues. In germline, CDR1 is MNHEY, CDR2 SMNVEV (reference sequence). Trimming shortened V by 5 bases and J by 4 bases, and 11 bases separated the two germline ends. CDR3 nucleotides: TGTGCCAGCAGTCCCCAGGGGAGCTATGGCTACACCTTC. Its translation: CASSPQGSYGYTF.

The chain uses TRBV27 and TRBJ1-2; 10 nucleotides align to TRBD1. Germline trimming cut 3 bases from V and 7 bases from J; bases unmatched to any gene: 5. The CDR3 is 14 residues long. From germline, CDR1 is MNHEY and CDR2 SMNVEV (reference sequence). The CDR3 bases are TGTGCCAGCAGTTTTGCCAGGACAGGGGGTGGCTACACCTTC. Its translation: CASSFARTGGGYTF.

DNA of the CDR3: TGTGCCAGCAGCTGGGGGACAGGGATCTCCTACAATGAGCAGTTCTTC. Its translation: CASSWGTGISYNEQFF. V gene TRBV7-9 combines with J gene TRBJ2-1; 9 bases match TRBD1. CDR1 SEHNR and CDR2 FQNEAQ come from the germline V gene (reference sequence). The ends lost 4 bases at V and 0 bases at J; junction bases unmatched: 4. The CDR3 loop spans 16 amino acids.

This sequence joins TRBV3-1 (or the pseudogene TRBV3-2) and TRBJ1-1; D is ambiguous. Germline assignment: CDR1 LGHDT and CDR2 YNNKEL (reference sequence). This CDR3 has 14 residues. V was shortened by 0 bases and J by 5 bases, with 10 bases between the two germline ends. The DNA of the CDR3 is TGTGCCAGCAGCCAAGATTATAGTTGGACTGAAGCTTTCTTT. Translation: CASSQDYSWTEAFF.